This T cell receptor (beta chain) was observed in a study of identical twins. Overall study results and limits: Cross-sectional statistical analysis was relied on for the conclusions, without the same donors being followed. Models underestimated TCR alpha sharing (out-of-frame) in monozygotic twins. Invariant cells of the MAIT and iNKT types might have partly distorted the zero-insertion analyses.

With respect to this clonotype: Antigen: not known.

The authors used template switching to add a universal primer site and gave cDNA unique molecular identifiers. In TCRdb, the 5' RACE reads were re-called with MiXCR into one record per CDR3 protein. The sample has 200,000 to 300,000 distinct CDR3 sequences; about 13% are singletons. The V and J ends lost 3 bases and 3 bases respectively, with 17 bases between them. Germline values: CDR1 SGDLS, CDR2 YYNGEE. This CDR3 spans 16 amino acids. These data also formed part of another study, on yellow fever vaccine responses in identical twins.

Sequences were obtained from memory (CD45RO+) T cells sorted from blood. The sequence came from a woman under 30 in good health. The chain is built from TRBV9 and TRBJ2-3; no reliable D call. CDR3 nucleotide sequence: TGTGCCAGCAGCGCCCACCCGGACCGGTTGACAGATACGCAGTATTTT. Its protein product is CASSAHPDRLTDTQYF.